This TCR beta chain was sequenced for a study of monozygotic twins with inflammatory bowel disease. The CDR3 is made up of 14 amino acids. TCRdb re-called the 5' RACE reads and gives one entry per CDR3 protein, without DNA. The sample totals around 210,000 distinct CDR3 sequences; its top ten clones hold roughly 7.1%. The chain uses TRBV12-3 or TRBV12-4 and TRBJ2-1; TCRdb picks TRBD1, but there is no DNA to check that call. Sequenced: blood. This TCR derives from a human donor with ulcerative colitis or Crohn's disease, or a healthy co-twin of an affected twin (not recorded which). CDR3 protein: CASSFQGVSNEQFF.